This entry lists 12 T cell receptor beta chains sequenced from one sample in a study of blood T cell repertoires in COVID-19 (TCRdb year 2020). The library was made by the immunoSEQ multiplex PCR assay. What TCRdb holds here is the immuneACCESS table cut down to in-frame rearrangements. Part of the clones is not present; checked against another copy, under half of the missing clones reflect an unresolved V gene, and the others are unexplained. Across this sample there are about 190,000 clones, with roughly 90% seen only once. The ten largest clones capture approximately 6.7% of the sample. The source material was peripheral blood. The receptors stem from a man aged 40-49 years with acute or convalescent COVID-19.

J is TRBJ1-2 and V is TRBV5-8, with TRBD1 matching over 7 bases. The junction had 5 bases not matched to a gene; V was cut back by 4 bases and J by 2 bases. Germline V CDR1 and CDR2: SGHTS, YDEGEE. This CDR3 contains 14 residues. In DNA, the CDR3 is TGTGCCAGCAGCAACAGGACAGGCAACTATGGCTACACCTTC. Encoded protein: CASSNRTGNYGYTF.

The gene calls are TRBV28 and TRBJ2-5; 9 bases align to TRBD2. V dropped 3 bases and J dropped 3; count of bases not matched to a gene: 5. CDR1 is MDHEN, CDR2 SYDVKM, per germline. This CDR3 region has 15 residues. The CDR3 DNA is TGTGCCAGCAGTTTTAGCGGGGGAAACGAAGAGACCCAGTACTTC. Protein product: CASSFSGGNEETQYF.

This rearrangement joins TRBV7-9 to TRBJ2-3; 8 bases fit TRBD1. Germline CDR1 reads SEHNR; CDR2 reads FQNEAQ (reference sequence). The CDR3 runs to 15 residues. The V gene end was trimmed by 1 base and the J gene end by 5 bases; junction bases not matched to a gene: 5. The CDR3 region has the DNA TGTGCCAGCAGCTTAGACGGGACAGGATTAGATACGCAGTATTTT. Protein: CASSLDGTGLDTQYF.

The chain couples TRBV2 to TRBJ2-7; 7 bases map to TRBD1. CDR1 and CDR2 (germline): SNHLY, FYNNEI. This CDR3 has 14 amino acids. The V segment lost 5 bases and the J segment 7 bases; nucleotides outside the gene matches: 11. CDR3 DNA sequence: TGTGCCAGCAGTCAGACAGGGAGTTTTTTGGAGCAGTACTTC. Translating it yields CASSQTGSFLEQYF.

V is TRBV5-6 and J is TRBJ2-5; TRBD2 matches 11 bases. CDR1 and CDR2 (germline): SGHDT, YYEEEE. The CDR3 consists of 17 residues. The V and J ends lost 0 bases and 1 base, in that order; junction bases with no gene match: 5. The CDR3 protein is CASSLVGSGGAQETQYF. CDR3 in DNA: TGTGCCAGCAGCTTGGTTGGTAGCGGGGGGGCCCAAGAGACCCAGTACTTC.

V is TRBV6-5 and J is TRBJ2-3; weak D call: TRBD1 (6 bases). The V gene's germline CDR1 is MNHEY and CDR2 SVGAGI. The CDR3 is 14 amino acids. Between the trimmed V and J ends, which lost 6 bases and 2 bases, there was a span of 12 bases. CDR3 nucleotides: TGTGCCAGCAGCTACCGGGACAACACAGATACGCAGTATTTT. It encodes CASSYRDNTDTQYF.

CDR3 nucleotides: TGTGCCAGCAGTGAATCAGGGGCCCCGAACACTGAAGCTTTCTTT. Translating gives CASSESGAPNTEAFF. This chain connects TRBV2 to TRBJ1-1, with a tentative D call TRBD1 (6 bases). The CDR3 is 15 residues long. Germline loops: CDR1 SNHLY, CDR2 FYNNEI. The V gene lost 2 bases and the J gene lost 1 base, with 11 bases spanning the gap.

The chain employs TRBV15 and TRBJ2-7; D remains unclear. Trimming stripped 0 bases from V and 3 bases from J, with 9 bases between. Germline V gives CDR1 LNHNV, CDR2 YYDKDF (reference sequence). The CDR3 contains 14 residues. This chain's CDR3 is CATSREEVHYEQYF. CDR3 DNA: TGTGCCACCAGCAGAGAAGAGGTACACTACGAGCAGTACTTC. Supplemented by reference TRBV15 and TRBJ2-7, the full variable domain reads DAMVIQNPRYQVTQFGKPVTLSCSQTLNHNVMYWYQQKSSQAPKLLFHYYDKDFNNEADTPDNFQSRRPNTSFCFLDIRSPGLGDTAMYLCATSREEVHYEQYFGPGTRLTVT.

The rearrangement links TRBV10-3 to TRBJ1-1; possibly TRBD1 for D (5 bases). The CDR3 extends over 13 amino acids. V was pared by 4 bases and J by 8 bases, with 14 bases between. CDR1 is ENHRY, CDR2 SYGVKD, per germline. The CDR3 coding sequence is TGTGCCATCAGTGGGGGGGTGGGGATAGAAGCTTTCTTT. This sequence encodes CAISGGVGIEAFF.

CDR3 amino acids: CASSLQGAGDTQYF. The CDR3 bases are TGCGCCAGCAGCCTACAGGGGGCTGGGGATACGCAGTATTTT. The chain uses TRBV5-1 and TRBJ2-3; TRBD1 matches 9 bases. The CDR3 covers 14 residues. Germline CDR1 SGHRS, CDR2 YFSETQ. V lost 4 bases and J lost 6; bases outside the gene matches: 6. Combining the CDR3 with reference TRBV5-1 and TRBJ2-3 gives the whole variable domain KAGVTQTPRYLIKTRGQQVTLSCSPISGHRSVSWYQQTPGQGLQFLFEYFSETQRNKGNFPGRFSGRQFSNSRSEMNVSTLELGDSALYLCASSLQGAGDTQYFGPGTRLTVL.

The genes are TRBV20-1 and TRBJ1-6; TRBD1 matches 11 bases. This CDR3 has 15 amino acids. After removal of 3 bases from V and 8 bases from J, the junction contained 6 bases not matched to a gene. Germline CDR1 and CDR2: DFQATT and SNEGSKA (reference sequence). The CDR3 loop reads CSASIGTGGDSPLHF. CDR3 in DNA: TGCAGTGCTAGTATAGGGACAGGGGGGGATTCACCCCTCCACTTT.

This rearrangement joins TRBV24-1 to TRBJ2-2, with 8 nucleotides matching TRBD1. Germline assignment: CDR1 KGHDR and CDR2 SFDVKD. Germline trimming cut 12 bases from V and 1 base from J; bases unmatched to any gene: 9. CDR3 length: 15 amino acids. The CDR3 sequence is CAVNSGGLNTGELFF. As DNA, the CDR3 is TGTGCCGTTAATTCAGGGGGCCTGAACACCGGGGAGCTGTTTTTT.